The clone carrying this TCR beta chain has just a few counts. What it recognizes is unknown. This sample was taken from a study of T cells in Graves' hyperthyroidism and ophthalmopathy. Study findings and constraints: Median prediction lead before ophthalmopathy onset was 6 to 8 months with the model. Most clonotypes expanded in thyroid above 0.001 were likewise present in blood.

Subjects with ophthalmopathy showed a Clinical Activity Score no lower than 3, a NOSPECS grade no lower than 4, and a duration shorter than 3 months. The V gene's germline CDR1 is KGHSH and CDR2 LQKENI. The CDR3 runs 17 residues. V lost 0 bases and J lost 6; bases outside the gene matches: 13. RNA transcripts provided the source from which TCR beta CDR3 regions were amplified. The primer set for the first-round RT-PCR of the TCR CDR3 was HTBI. TCRdb reanalysed the multiplex PCR reads using MiXCR and keeps one entry per CDR3 protein. Of hundreds of thousands of distinct CDR3 sequences in the sample, less than 25% were seen once.

Sequencing used blood. This chain links TRBV18 with TRBJ2-7; 8 bases are shared with TRBD2. The sequence was obtained from a man aged 25-45 years with Graves' ophthalmopathy. CDR3 sequence reads: CASSPPQVGAGVGEQYF. As DNA, the CDR3 is TGTGCCAGCTCACCACCCCAAGTGGGAGCGGGAGTCGGCGAGCAGTACTTC.